Following are 12 T cell receptor beta chains from one sample sequenced in a study of cytomegalovirus exposure and HLA in healthy donors. The protocol was immunoSEQ multiplex PCR, while the TCRdb copy is restricted to in-frame clones and leaves out a portion. Counted here are approximately 190,000 clones, around 83% occurring once; the ten biggest clones make up about an eighth. The sequencing input was PBMCs. The receptors derive from a young woman in good health and CMV-seropositive.

The V gene is TRBV11-3, the J gene TRBJ2-7, with D maybe TRBD1 (5 bases). This CDR3 comprises 14 residues. Germline V CDR1 and CDR2: SGHNT, YENEEA. V lost 5 bases to trimming and J lost 0 bases, with 11 bases between them. CDR3 in DNA: TGTGCCAGCAGCGCCACAGGTACCTCCTACGAGCAGTACTTC. It encodes CASSATGTSYEQYF.

This clone was recorded only once. The chain employs TRBV27 and TRBJ2-1; 7 nucleotides match TRBD1. The V gene's germline CDR1 is MNHEY and CDR2 SMNVEV (reference sequence). Losses at the gene ends were 6 bases for V and 2 bases for J; bases not matched to a gene: 4. CDR3 length equals 14 residues. CDR3 in DNA: TGTGCCAGCAGCCGGGACAGTCCCTACAATGAGCAGTTCTTC. Protein: CASSRDSPYNEQFF.

This clone was seen only once. The rearrangement joins TRBV4-2 to TRBJ1-1; 9 bases map to TRBD1. Germline CDR1 reads LGHNA; CDR2 reads YNFKEQ. The CDR3 covers 17 residues. V was pared by 4 bases and J by 6 bases, with 15 bases of the junction left unmatched. The DNA of the CDR3 is TGTGCCAGCAGCCTAACCGTCTTTGGACAGGGGTTCCCTGAAGCTTTCTTT. Residues: CASSLTVFGQGFPEAFF.

The chain recombines TRBV5-1 with TRBJ2-3, with D possibly matching TRBD2 (5 bases). CDR1 SGHRS and CDR2 YFSETQ come from the germline V gene. Trimming removed 4 bases at V and 1 base at J, with 10 bases between. The CDR3 is 14 residues long. CDR3 sequence: CASSVGVGTDTQYF. CDR3 in DNA: TGCGCCAGCAGCGTCGGGGTCGGCACAGATACGCAGTATTTT.

The gene calls are TRBV6-6 and TRBJ2-1; D not resolved. This CDR3 spans 15 amino acids. Trimming took 3 bases from V and 1 from J, leaving 10 bases between them. CDR1 and CDR2 (germline): MNHNY, SVGAGI (reference sequence). CDR3 DNA: TGTGCCAGCAGTTATAGTACTCCGTCCTACAATGAGCAGTTCTTC. It encodes CASSYSTPSYNEQFF.

The gene calls are TRBV18 and TRBJ2-7; D gene unclear. The CDR3 has 12 residues. Deletions cut 4 bases from V and 2 bases from J, with 6 bases between. Germline V gene sequence: CDR1 KGHSH, CDR2 LQKENI. The CDR3 here is CASSQTPYEQYF. The CDR3 coding sequence is TGTGCCAGCTCACAAACACCCTACGAGCAGTACTTC. Combining the CDR3 with reference TRBV18 and TRBJ2-7 gives the whole variable domain NAGVMQNPRHLVRRRGQEARLRCSPMKGHSHVYWYRQLPEEGLKFMVYLQKENIIDESGMPKERFSAEFPKEGPSILRIQQVVRGDSAAYFCASSQTPYEQYFGPGTRLTVT.

This clone is a singleton in its sample. The chain uses TRBV6-1 and TRBJ1-4, with 7 positions matching TRBD1. CDR1 is MNHNS and CDR2 is SASEGT in the germline V gene. This CDR3 contains 15 residues. After removal of 1 base from V and 8 bases from J, the junction contained 7 bases not matched to a gene. CDR3 amino acids: CASSEESTGLEKLFF. As DNA, the CDR3 is TGTGCCAGCAGTGAAGAATCGACAGGGTTGGAAAAACTGTTTTTT.

The rearrangement uses TRBV6-6 and TRBJ2-1; TRBD2 agrees at 10 bases. The CDR3 spans 16 residues. CDR1 is MNHNY, CDR2 SVGAGI, per germline (reference sequence). Trimming removed 2 bases from V and 6 bases from J; junction bases left unmatched: 7. CDR3 coding DNA: TGTGCCAGCAGTTACCCCGTGGCTAGCGGGGGCAATGAGCAGTTCTTC. This encodes CASSYPVASGGNEQFF.

This chain uses TRBV18 with TRBJ2-7, with 8 bases lining up with TRBD2. This CDR3 comprises 15 residues. Trimming took 1 base from V and 3 from J; bases not matched to a gene: 5. CDR1 is KGHSH and CDR2 is LQKENI in the germline V gene. CDR3 sequence reads: CASSPRTSGHYEQYF. Here the CDR3 DNA reads TGTGCCAGCTCACCACGCACTAGCGGTCACTACGAGCAGTACTTC.

The rearrangement links TRBV28 to TRBJ1-5, with D perhaps TRBD1 (6 bases). CDR3 length equals 15 residues. CDR1 and CDR2 (germline): MDHEN, SYDVKM. V lost 7 bases, J lost 0 bases, and 13 bases lay in between. The CDR3, as DNA: TGTGCCAGCATCCCGCAGGGGCGTAGCAATCAGCCCCAGCATTTT. Translation: CASIPQGRSNQPQHF.

The chain carries TRBV27 and TRBJ2-7; D is perhaps TRBD1 (6 bases). CDR1 and CDR2 (germline): MNHEY, SMNVEV (reference sequence). The CDR3 has 16 residues. Deletions cut 1 base from V and 3 bases from J, with 16 bases between. The DNA for the CDR3 is TGTGCCAGCAGTTTATTTTCGGACAGCCTTGTCTACGAGCAGTACTTC. This gives the protein CASSLFSDSLVYEQYF.

The chain recombines TRBV7-9 with TRBJ1-5; the match to TRBD1 covers 7 bases. Trimming at V came to 3 bases and at J to 2 bases, leaving 4 bases not matched to a gene. The CDR3 length is 15 residues. Germline CDR1 SEHNR, CDR2 FQNEAQ (reference sequence). Here the CDR3 reads CASSLAGGGNQPQHF. CDR3 in DNA: TGTGCCAGCAGCTTGGCAGGGGGTGGCAATCAGCCCCAGCATTTT.